A single sample gave rise to the 2 T cell receptor beta chains below, sequenced in a study of T-cell reconstitution after alpha-beta-depleted transplantation in children. Unique molecular identifiers featured in how the TCRbeta library was prepared. MiXCR, applied by TCRdb to the PCR reads, yields one record per CDR3 protein. The data contain under 850,000 distinct CDR3 sequences, around 13% of them singletons. The sample here was PBMCs, taken before TCRalphabeta/CD19-depleted stem cell transplant. These receptors were collected from a girl aged 2 to 10 with congenital amegakaryocytic thrombocytopenia, due to receive a stem cell transplant.

This clonotype was recorded a few times. This chain connects TRBV20-1 to TRBJ2-5; tentatively, D is TRBD2 (6 bases). V lost 1 base, J lost 0 bases, and 27 bases lay in between. Germline CDR1 and CDR2: DFQATT and SNEGSKA (reference sequence). The CDR3 totals 20 residues. In nucleotides, the CDR3 is TGCAGTGCTAGAGCCCCGACACCTGGGACTCCCAGAGCTAACCAAGAGACCCAGTACTTC. This encodes CSARAPTPGTPRANQETQYF.

The J gene is TRBJ1-5, the V gene TRBV5-1; TRBD1 might be the D (6 bases). Germline values: CDR1 SGHRS, CDR2 YFSETQ. This CDR3 has 17 residues. Trimming removed 4 bases from V and 6 bases from J, with 23 bases in between. The CDR3 loop is CASSKGSTSGEVQPQHF. As DNA, the CDR3 is TGCGCCAGCAGCAAGGGATCCACGTCAGGGGAGGTTCAGCCCCAGCATTTT.